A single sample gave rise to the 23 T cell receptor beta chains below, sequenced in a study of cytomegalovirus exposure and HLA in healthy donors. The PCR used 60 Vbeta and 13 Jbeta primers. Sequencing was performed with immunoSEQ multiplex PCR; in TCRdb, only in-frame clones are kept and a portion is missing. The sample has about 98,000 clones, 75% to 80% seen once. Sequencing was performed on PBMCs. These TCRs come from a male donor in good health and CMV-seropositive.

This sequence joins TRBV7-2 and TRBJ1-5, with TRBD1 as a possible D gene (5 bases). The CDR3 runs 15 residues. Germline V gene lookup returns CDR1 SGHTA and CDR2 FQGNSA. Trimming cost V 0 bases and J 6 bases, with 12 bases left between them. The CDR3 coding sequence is TGTGCCAGCAGCTTAGCCGGGCCAGGGATTCAGCCCCAGCATTTT. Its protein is CASSLAGPGIQPQHF.

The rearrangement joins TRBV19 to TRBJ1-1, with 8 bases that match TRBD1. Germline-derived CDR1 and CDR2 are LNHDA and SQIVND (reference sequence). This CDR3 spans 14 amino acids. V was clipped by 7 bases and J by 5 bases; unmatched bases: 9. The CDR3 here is CASTSQGDATEAFF. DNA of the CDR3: TGTGCCAGTACCTCACAGGGGGATGCAACTGAAGCTTTCTTT.

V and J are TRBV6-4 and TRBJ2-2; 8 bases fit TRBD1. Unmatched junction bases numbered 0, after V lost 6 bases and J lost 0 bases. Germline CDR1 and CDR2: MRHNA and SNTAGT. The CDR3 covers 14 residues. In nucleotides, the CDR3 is TGTGCCAGCAGACAGGGGGCGAACACCGGGGAGCTGTTTTTT. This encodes CASRQGANTGELFF.

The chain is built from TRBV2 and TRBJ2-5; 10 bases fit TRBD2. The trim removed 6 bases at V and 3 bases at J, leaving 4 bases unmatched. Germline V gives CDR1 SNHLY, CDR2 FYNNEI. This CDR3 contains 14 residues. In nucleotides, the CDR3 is TGTGCCAGCAGGGGACTAGCGTGGAAAGAGACCCAGTACTTC. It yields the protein CASRGLAWKETQYF.

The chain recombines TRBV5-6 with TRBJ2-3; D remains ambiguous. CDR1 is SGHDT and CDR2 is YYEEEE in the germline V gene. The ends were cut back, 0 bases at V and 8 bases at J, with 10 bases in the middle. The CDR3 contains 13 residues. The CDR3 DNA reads TGTGCCAGCAGCTTGGCGATGGTGGCTACGCAGTATTTT. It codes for CASSLAMVATQYF.

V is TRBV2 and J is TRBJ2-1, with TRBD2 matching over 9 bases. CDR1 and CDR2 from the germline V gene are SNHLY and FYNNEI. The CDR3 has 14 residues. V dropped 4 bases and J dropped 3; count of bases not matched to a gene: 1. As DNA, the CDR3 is TGTGCCAGCAGTGGTAGCGGGGGCTACAATGAGCAGTTCTTC. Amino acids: CASSGSGGYNEQFF.

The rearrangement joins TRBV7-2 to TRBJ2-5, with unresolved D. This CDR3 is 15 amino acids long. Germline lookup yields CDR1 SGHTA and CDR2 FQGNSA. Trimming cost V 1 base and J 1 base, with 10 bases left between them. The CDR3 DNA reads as TGTGCCAGCAGCTTAGGTAGTAGAGGCCAAGAGACCCAGTACTTC. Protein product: CASSLGSRGQETQYF. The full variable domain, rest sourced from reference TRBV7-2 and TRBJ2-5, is GAGVSQSPSNKVTEKGKDVELRCDPISGHTALYWYRQSLGQGLEFLIYFQGNSAPDKSGLPSDRFSAERTGGSVSTLTIQRTQQEDSAVYLCASSLGSRGQETQYFGPGTRLLVL.

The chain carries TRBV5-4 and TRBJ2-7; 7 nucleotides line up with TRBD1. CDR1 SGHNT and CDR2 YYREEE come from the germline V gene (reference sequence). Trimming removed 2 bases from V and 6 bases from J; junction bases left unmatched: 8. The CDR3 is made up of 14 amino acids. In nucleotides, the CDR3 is TGTGCCAGCAGCTTTGAGGGGGCAGGGAGCGAGCAGTACTTC. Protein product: CASSFEGAGSEQYF.

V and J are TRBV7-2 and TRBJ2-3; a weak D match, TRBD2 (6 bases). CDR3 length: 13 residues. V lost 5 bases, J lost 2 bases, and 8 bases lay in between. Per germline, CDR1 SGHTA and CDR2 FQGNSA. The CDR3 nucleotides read TGTGCCAGCAGCCGGGACTTCACAGATACGCAGTATTTT. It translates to CASSRDFTDTQYF. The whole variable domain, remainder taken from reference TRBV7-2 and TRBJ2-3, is GAGVSQSPSNKVTEKGKDVELRCDPISGHTALYWYRQSLGQGLEFLIYFQGNSAPDKSGLPSDRFSAERTGGSVSTLTIQRTQQEDSAVYLCASSRDFTDTQYFGPGTRLTVL.

The CDR3 nucleotides read TGTGCCAGCAGCCCCCGAGCCAGGGTGGGCGAGCAGTACTTC. Translating gives CASSPRARVGEQYF. The chain is built from TRBV7-2 and TRBJ2-7, with TRBD1 as a possible D gene (5 bases). V was shortened by 5 bases and J by 6 bases, with 17 bases between the two germline ends. CDR3 length: 14 residues. Germline lookup yields CDR1 SGHTA and CDR2 FQGNSA.

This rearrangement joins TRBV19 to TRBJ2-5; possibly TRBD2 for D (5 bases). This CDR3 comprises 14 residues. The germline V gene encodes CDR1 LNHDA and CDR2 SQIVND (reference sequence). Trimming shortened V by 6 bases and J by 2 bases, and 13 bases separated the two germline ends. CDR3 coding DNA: TGTGCCAGTAGCGGACTTGACGGGCAAGAGACCCAGTACTTC. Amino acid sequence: CASSGLDGQETQYF. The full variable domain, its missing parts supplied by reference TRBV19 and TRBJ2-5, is DGGITQSPKYLFRKEGQNVTLSCEQNLNHDAMYWYRQDPGQGLRLIYYSQIVNDFQKGDIAEGYSVSREKKESFPLTVTSAQKNPTAFYLCASSGLDGQETQYFGPGTRLLVL.

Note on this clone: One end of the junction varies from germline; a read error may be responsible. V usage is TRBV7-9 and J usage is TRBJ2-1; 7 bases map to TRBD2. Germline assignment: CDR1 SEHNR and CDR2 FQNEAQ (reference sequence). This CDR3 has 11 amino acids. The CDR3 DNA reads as TGTTCCAGCAGCGGTAGCGGGGAGCAGTTCTTC. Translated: CSSSGSGEQFF.

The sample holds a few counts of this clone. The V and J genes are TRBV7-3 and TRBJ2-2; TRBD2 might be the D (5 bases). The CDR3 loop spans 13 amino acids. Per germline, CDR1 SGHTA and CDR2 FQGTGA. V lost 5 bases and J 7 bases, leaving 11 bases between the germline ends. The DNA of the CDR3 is TGTGCCAGCAGCCAGTCCCGGGACGGGGAGCTGTTTTTT. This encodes CASSQSRDGELFF.

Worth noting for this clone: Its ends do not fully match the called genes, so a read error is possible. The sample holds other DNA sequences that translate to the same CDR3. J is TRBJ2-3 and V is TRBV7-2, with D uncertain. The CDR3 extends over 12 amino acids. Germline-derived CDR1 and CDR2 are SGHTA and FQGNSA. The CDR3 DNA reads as TGCGCCAGCACCTCCAGCACAGATACGCAGTATTTT. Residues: CASTSSTDTQYF.

The DNA for the CDR3 is TGTGCCGCTAGCGGGAACACCGGGGAGCTGTTTTTT. Its translation: CAASGNTGELFF. This rearrangement joins TRBV6-5 to TRBJ2-2; TRBD2 matches 7 bases. This CDR3 is 12 amino acids long. Germline assignment: CDR1 MNHEY and CDR2 SVGAGI. With V trimmed by 11 bases and J by 1 base, 1 base remained unmatched.

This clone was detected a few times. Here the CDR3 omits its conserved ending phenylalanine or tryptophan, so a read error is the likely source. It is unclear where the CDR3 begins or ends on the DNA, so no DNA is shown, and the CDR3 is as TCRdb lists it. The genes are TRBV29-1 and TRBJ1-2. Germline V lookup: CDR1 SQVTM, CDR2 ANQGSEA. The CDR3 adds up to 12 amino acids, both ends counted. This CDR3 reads CSVTPTGLWLHL.

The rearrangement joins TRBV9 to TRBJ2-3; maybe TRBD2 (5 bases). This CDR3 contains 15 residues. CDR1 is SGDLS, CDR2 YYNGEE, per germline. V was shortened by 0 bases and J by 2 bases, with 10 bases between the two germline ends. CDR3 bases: TGTGCCAGCAGCGTAGCTACGGGGAACACAGATACGCAGTATTTT. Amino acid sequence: CASSVATGNTDTQYF.

In DNA, the CDR3 is TGTGCCAGCAGCTCGGTACAGGGACGCGGGGAAGCTTTCTTT. It encodes CASSSVQGRGEAFF. V gene TRBV7-2 combines with J gene TRBJ1-1; a weak D match, TRBD1 (6 bases). Trimming removed 4 bases from V and 8 bases from J, with 17 bases in between. Germline V gene lookup returns CDR1 SGHTA and CDR2 FQGNSA. This CDR3 has 14 residues.

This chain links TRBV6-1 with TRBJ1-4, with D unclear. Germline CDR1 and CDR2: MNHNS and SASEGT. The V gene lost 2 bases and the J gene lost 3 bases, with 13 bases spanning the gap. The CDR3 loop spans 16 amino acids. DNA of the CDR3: TGTGCCAGCAGTGAAAGGATGAGGGCAGCTAATGAAAAACTGTTTTTT. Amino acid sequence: CASSERMRAANEKLFF.

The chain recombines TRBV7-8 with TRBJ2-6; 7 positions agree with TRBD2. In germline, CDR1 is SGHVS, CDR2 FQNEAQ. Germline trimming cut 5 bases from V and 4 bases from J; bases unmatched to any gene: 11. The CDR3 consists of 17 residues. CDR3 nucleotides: TGTGCCAGCAGCCCTCGGGGAGGGGCAGCCGGGGCCAACGTCCTGACTTTC. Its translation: CASSPRGGAAGANVLTF.

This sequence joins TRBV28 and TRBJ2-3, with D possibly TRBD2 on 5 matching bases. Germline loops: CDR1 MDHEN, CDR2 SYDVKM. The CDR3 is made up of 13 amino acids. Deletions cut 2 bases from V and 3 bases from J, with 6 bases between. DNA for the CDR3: TGTGCCAGCAGTTTACCGGGAACAGATACGCAGTATTTT. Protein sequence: CASSLPGTDTQYF.

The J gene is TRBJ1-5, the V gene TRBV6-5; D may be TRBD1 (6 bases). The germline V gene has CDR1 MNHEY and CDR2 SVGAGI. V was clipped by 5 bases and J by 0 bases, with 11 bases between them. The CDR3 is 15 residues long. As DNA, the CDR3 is TGTGCCAGCAGTGCGCCGGGACATAGCAATCAGCCCCAGCATTTT. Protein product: CASSAPGHSNQPQHF.

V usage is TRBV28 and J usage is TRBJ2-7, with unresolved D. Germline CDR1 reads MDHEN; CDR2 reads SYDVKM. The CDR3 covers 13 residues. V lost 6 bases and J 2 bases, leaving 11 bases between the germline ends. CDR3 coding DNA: TGTGCCAGCAGGACCCCGGGTACCTACGAGCAGTACTTC. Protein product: CASRTPGTYEQYF.